This TCR beta chain was obtained from a study of T cell clones after liver transplantation. Whole-study context: A pre-transplant mixed lymphocyte reaction with TCRbeta sequencing defined graft-donor-reactive clones followed in post-transplant blood. Findings and caveats of the study: These preliminary findings come from unstandardized post-transplant sampling times. Post-transplant, graft-donor-reactive CD4 TCRbeta sequences in blood dropped significantly in 5 of 8 subjects.

Assay: immunoSEQ multiplex PCR; the TCRdb copy retains only in-frame clones and omits some. The table has more than 95,000 clones, approximately 85% seen once. Concerning this clone: Antigen specificity is unknown.

V dropped 3 bases and J dropped 0 bases, with 12 bases sitting between them. Germline values: CDR1 LNHDA, CDR2 SQIVND (reference sequence). The CDR3 loop spans 16 amino acids. The sequence was collected from a human donor who received a liver transplant. Sequencing was performed on CD4+ T cells from blood, taken before liver transplant. The chain joins TRBV19 to TRBJ1-3; unclear D gene. CDR3 loop: CASSMAGLSSGNTIYF. The CDR3 DNA reads as TGTGCCAGTAGTATGGCCGGGCTTTCCTCTGGAAACACCATATATTTT.